This T cell receptor beta chain is drawn from a study of vaccination effects on CD4 cells after COVID-19. The data were produced by immunoSEQ multiplex PCR, yet TCRdb's version contains in-frame clones alone and is incomplete. The top ten clones hold roughly 3.8% of a sample with under 40,000 clones, about 71% of them seen once. Notes on this clone: Its antigen is not known.

Culture proceeded for approximately 10 days, and CD4+ T cells were then isolated. This CDR3 contains 13 residues. The V end was cut by 0 bases, the J end by 6 bases, with 7 bases between. CDR1 and CDR2 from the germline V gene are SGHKS and YYEKEE (reference sequence). This chain uses TRBV5-5 with TRBJ2-1; the D is unclear. This receptor was obtained from a human donor who received a COVID-19 vaccine. The starting material was CD4+ T cells from PBMCs cultured without peptide, obtained before COVID-19 vaccination. Written as DNA, the CDR3 is TGTGCCAGCAGCTTGGCGACGAGCAATGAGCAGTTCTTC. Its protein product is CASSLATSNEQFF. Using reference TRBV5-5 and TRBJ2-1 for the parts outside the CDR3, the full variable domain is DAGVTQSPTHLIKTRGQQVTLRCSPISGHKSVSWYQQVLGQGPQFIFQYYEKEERGRGNFPDRFSARQFPNYSSELNVNALLLGDSALYLCASSLATSNEQFFGPGTRLTVL.